This record covers a single TCR beta chain. Its cognate antigen is unknown. This entry belongs to a study of identical twins. CDR3 length: 14 amino acids. V lost 6 bases to trimming and J lost 3 bases; unmatched junction nucleotides: 3. Study results and caveats: Abundant beta clonotypes from cord blood had fewer insertions, unlike memory repertoires, which showed none.

Template switching supplied a universal primer site; unique molecular identifiers were carried on the cDNA. TCRdb analysed the 5' RACE reads with MiXCR anew, one entry per CDR3 protein. This sample yields roughly 720,000 distinct CDR3 sequences, of which 18% are seen a single time; roughly 14% belongs to the top ten. The data were also submitted as part of a second study, on T cells expressing NK-cell markers.

The chain is built from TRBV12-3 or TRBV12-4 and TRBJ2-5; TRBD2 matches at 11 bases. This TCR was sampled from a young woman in good health. The sequenced material came from PBMCs. CDR3: CASRRLAGKETQYF. CDR3 coding DNA: TGTGCCAGCAGGCGACTAGCGGGGAAAGAGACCCAGTACTTC.